This TCR beta chain was recorded in a study of T cell responses to AZD1222 COVID-19 vaccine. General observations from the study: Most donors were white British and more were female, and clonal diversity was possibly underestimated. Baseline testing showed seropositivity in only a handful of AZD1222 recipients.

Produced via immunoSEQ multiplex PCR; TCRdb's table is partial and in-frame only. Found here are under 200,000 clones, 90% of them singletons; the top ten hold more than 1.3%. Trimming pared 4 bases from V and 2 bases from J, leaving 5 bases between. Germline values: CDR1 SEHNR, CDR2 FQNEAQ (reference sequence). CDR3 length: 12 residues. Worth noting for this clone: As yet, its antigen is unknown.

J is TRBJ2-5 and V is TRBV7-9; no reliable D call. This sequence originates from an adult in good health. Source: peripheral blood, taken on day 0 of AZD1222 vaccination. CDR3: CASSWTQETQYF. CDR3 DNA sequence: TGTGCCAGCAGCTGGACGCAAGAGACCCAGTACTTC.